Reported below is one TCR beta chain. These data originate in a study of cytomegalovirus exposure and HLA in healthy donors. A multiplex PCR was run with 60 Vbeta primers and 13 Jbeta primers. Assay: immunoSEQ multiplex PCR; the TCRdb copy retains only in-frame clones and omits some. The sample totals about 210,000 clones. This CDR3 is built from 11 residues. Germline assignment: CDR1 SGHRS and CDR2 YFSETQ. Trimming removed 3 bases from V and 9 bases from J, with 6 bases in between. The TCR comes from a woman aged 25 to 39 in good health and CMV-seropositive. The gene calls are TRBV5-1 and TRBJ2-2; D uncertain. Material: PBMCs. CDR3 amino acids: CASSSNWELFF. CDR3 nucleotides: TGCGCCAGCAGCTCCAACTGGGAGCTGTTTTTT. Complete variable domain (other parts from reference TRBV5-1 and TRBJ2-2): KAGVTQTPRYLIKTRGQQVTLSCSPISGHRSVSWYQQTPGQGLQFLFEYFSETQRNKGNFPGRFSGRQFSNSRSEMNVSTLELGDSALYLCASSSNWELFFGEGSRLTVL.